These 5 T cell receptor beta chains share one sample of origin, sequenced in a study of shared clonotypes between healthy human individuals. Repertoires were generated with immunoSEQ multiplex PCR, while TCRdb's copy carries only in-frame clones and drops some. Here the sample spans roughly 700,000 clones, about nine tenths being singletons. Sequencing input: memory CD8+ T cells from PBMCs. As to subset: CD45RO+ cells pooled with CCR7-negative TemRA cells. The receptors were sampled from a man aged 18-30 years in good health. Some clones in this sample may be carry-over from other donors' samples.

The chain recombines TRBV27 with TRBJ2-3, with TRBD2 identical over 9 bases. The CDR3 is made up of 14 amino acids. Trimming cost V 2 bases and J 11 bases; bases outside gene matches: 8. The germline V gene encodes CDR1 MNHEY and CDR2 SMNVEV (reference sequence). The CDR3, as DNA: TGTGCCAGCAGTTTACCCGGCGGGGGGGTCCAGCAGTATTTT. Encoded protein: CASSLPGGGVQQYF.

This rearrangement joins TRBV9 to TRBJ1-1; possibly TRBD1 for D (5 bases). Trimming cost V 7 bases and J 6 bases, with 16 bases left between them. CDR1 SGDLS and CDR2 YYNGEE come from the germline V gene. This CDR3 is built from 13 residues. The CDR3 region is CASSSSRGSEAFF. The DNA of the CDR3 is TGTGCCAGCTCGTCCTCAAGGGGTTCTGAAGCTTTCTTT.

The chain combines TRBV7-8 with TRBJ2-1; 10 nucleotides line up with TRBD2. V gave up 7 bases and J gave up 0 bases; unmatched junction bases: 6. The length of the CDR3 is 16 residues. The germline V gene encodes CDR1 SGHVS and CDR2 FQNEAQ. CDR3 region: CASTLSGGSSYNEQFF. The CDR3 nucleotides read TGTGCCAGCACCCTTAGCGGGGGGAGCTCCTACAATGAGCAGTTCTTC.

The J gene is TRBJ2-2, the V gene TRBV7-6, with a possible D match to TRBD2 (5 bases). Germline CDR1 and CDR2: SGHVS and FNYEAQ. Trimming removed 4 bases from V and 5 bases from J, with 20 bases in between. The CDR3 has 17 amino acids. The CDR3 DNA follows: TGTGCCAGCAGCTCTTTTGATTGGGAGAAGCCTACCGGGGAGCTGTTTTTT. Encoded protein: CASSSFDWEKPTGELFF.

The V and J genes are TRBV27 and TRBJ2-5, with 9 bases that match TRBD1. The J call may be in error: the DNA end matches TRBJ2-7 better. This CDR3 has 14 residues. Per germline, CDR1 MNHEY and CDR2 SMNVEV (reference sequence). The CDR3 is CASSSGQGYYEQYF. CDR3 in DNA: TGTGCCAGCAGTTCGGGACAGGGCTACTACGAGCAGTACTTC.